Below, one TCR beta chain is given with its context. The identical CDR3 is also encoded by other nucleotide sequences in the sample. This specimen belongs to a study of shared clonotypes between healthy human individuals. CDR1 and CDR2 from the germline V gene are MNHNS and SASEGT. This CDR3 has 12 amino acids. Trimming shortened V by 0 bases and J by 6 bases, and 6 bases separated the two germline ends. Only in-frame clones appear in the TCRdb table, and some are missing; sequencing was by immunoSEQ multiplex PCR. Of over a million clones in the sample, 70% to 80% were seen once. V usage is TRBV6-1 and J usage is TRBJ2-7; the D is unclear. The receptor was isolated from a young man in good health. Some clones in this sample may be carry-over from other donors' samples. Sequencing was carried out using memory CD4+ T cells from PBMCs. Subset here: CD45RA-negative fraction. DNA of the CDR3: TGTGCCAGCAGTGAAGCCGCCGGCGAGCAGTACTTC. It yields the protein CASSEAAGEQYF.